A single sample gave rise to the 12 T cell receptor beta chains below, sequenced in a study of human T cells and chemical hapten exposure. TCRdb processed the RACE reads anew with MiXCR; each CDR3 protein has one entry. The repertoire holds around 77,000 distinct CDR3 sequences, with over 7.5% as singletons. Time point meaning: patch test 1, 2 weeks after DPC sensitization. The treatment here: therapeutic diphenylcyclopropenone sensitization with weekly scalp DPC. The sequences come from whole blood, collected in connection with sensitization to the hapten diphenylcyclopropenone (DPC). The receptors originated from a woman between 40 and 55 years old with alopecia areata. Some clones in this sample may be carry-over from other donors' samples.

This clonotype showed up many times. This chain uses TRBV4-1 with TRBJ2-7, with 13 bases matching TRBD2. CDR3 length equals 16 residues. CDR1 is MGHRA and CDR2 is YSYEKL in the germline V gene. V shed 0 bases, J shed 1 base, and the junction held 0 bases outside the gene matches. CDR3 sequence (DNA): TGCGCCAGCAGCCAAGAGGGACTAGCGGGATCCTACGAGCAGTACTTC. Residues: CASSQEGLAGSYEQYF.

Many counts were recorded for this clonotype. Mismatch with germline at one junction end may stem from a read error. The chain uses TRBV9 and TRBJ1-5; D is unclear. This CDR3 has 15 residues. Germline V gene sequence: CDR1 SGDLS, CDR2 YYNGEE. CDR3 protein: CASSVEQRRNQPQLF. In DNA form, the CDR3 reads TGTGCCAGCAGCGTAGAACAGCGGAGGAATCAGCCCCAGCTTTTT.

The V gene is TRBV9, the J gene TRBJ2-3; maybe TRBD1 (5 bases). CDR1 is SGDLS and CDR2 is YYNGEE in the germline V gene. The CDR3 sequence is 14 residues long. V was trimmed by 6 bases and J by 2 bases, leaving 13 bases between them. CDR3 in DNA: TGTGCCAGCACCGTGGGGCAGCTCACAGATACGCAGTATTTT. Translated: CASTVGQLTDTQYF.

This chain connects TRBV29-1 to TRBJ1-2; D unclear. CDR1 SQVTM and CDR2 ANQGSEA come from the germline V gene. There are 12 residues in the CDR3. V lost 3 bases and J lost 0, with 5 bases in between. The DNA for the CDR3 is TGCAGCGTTGATAGAACTAACTATGGCTACACCTTC. Translated, it gives CSVDRTNYGYTF.

This clonotype was counted many times. The V and J genes are TRBV7-9 and TRBJ2-7; 7 nucleotides align to TRBD1. The germline V gene has CDR1 SEHNR and CDR2 FQNEAQ (reference sequence). V shed 5 bases, J shed 3 bases, and the junction held 10 bases outside the gene matches. The CDR3 is 15 amino acids. This chain's CDR3 is CASSRSGQENYEQYF. The CDR3 coding sequence is TGTGCCAGCAGCCGAAGTGGACAGGAAAACTACGAGCAGTACTTC.

The genes are TRBV7-2 and TRBJ2-5; 9 bases fit TRBD2. J gave up 3 bases and V 5 bases, and 16 bases lay outside the gene matches. This CDR3 spans 18 amino acids. Germline V gene data show CDR1 as SGHTA and CDR2 as FQGNSA. Here the CDR3 reads CASSVTVAGGRGEETQYF. The CDR3 DNA reads TGTGCCAGCAGCGTGACCGTTGCGGGGGGGCGGGGTGAAGAGACCCAGTACTTC.

This clonotype was seen many times. The V and J genes are TRBV6-5 and TRBJ1-2, with a tentative D call TRBD1 (5 bases). V was clipped by 2 bases and J by 8 bases, with 15 bases between them. The germline gives CDR1 MNHEY, CDR2 SVGAGI. The CDR3 length is 14 residues. CDR3 sequence (DNA): TGTGCCAGCAGTTACGATTCGGGAGGGGAAGGCTACACCTTC. Amino acids: CASSYDSGGEGYTF.

This clonotype has ten or more counts. The V gene is TRBV28, the J gene TRBJ1-1, with no clear D. The CDR3 has 13 residues. Germline V CDR1 and CDR2: MDHEN, SYDVKM. V lost 10 bases and J lost 5, with 17 bases in between. The CDR3 region is CAIHRGAGTEAFF. In nucleotides, the CDR3 is TGTGCCATCCATAGAGGCGCAGGAACTGAAGCTTTCTTT.

J is TRBJ2-6 and V is TRBV19, with a tentative D call TRBD1 (6 bases). CDR1 and CDR2 from the germline V gene are LNHDA and SQIVND (reference sequence). The length of the CDR3 is 18 residues. The V gene lost 8 bases and the J gene lost 2 bases, with 22 bases spanning the gap. The CDR3 bases are TGTGCCAGTGGGCTATGGGTATTACAGGGAACTGGGGCCAACGTCCTGACTTTC. It is translated as CASGLWVLQGTGANVLTF. Using reference TRBV19 and TRBJ2-6 for the parts outside the CDR3, the full variable domain is DGGITQSPKYLFRKEGQNVTLSCEQNLNHDAMYWYRQDPGQGLRLIYYSQIVNDFQKGDIAEGYSVSREKKESFPLTVTSAQKNPTAFYLCASGLWVLQGTGANVLTFGAGSRLTVL.

The V gene is TRBV6-2 or TRBV6-3, the J gene TRBJ1-5; no definite D call. The CDR3 is made up of 14 amino acids. Germline lookup yields CDR1 MNHEY and CDR2 SVGEGT. Trimming left V 7 bases short and J 2 bases short, with 12 bases between. The CDR3, as DNA: TGTGCCAGCAAGTCGCAGGTAGGCAATCAGCCCCAGCATTTT. It codes for CASKSQVGNQPQHF.

This clonotype was counted many times. This chain uses TRBV11-3 with TRBJ2-1; D gene unclear. The CDR3 runs 12 residues. The V and J ends lost 4 bases and 9 bases respectively, with 10 bases between them. CDR1 and CDR2 (germline): SGHNT, YENEEA. The CDR3 loop is CASSYDMGEQFF. CDR3 nucleotide sequence: TGTGCCAGCAGCTACGACATGGGTGAGCAGTTCTTC.

The gene calls are TRBV12-3 or TRBV12-4 and TRBJ2-1; TRBD2 aligns across 7 bases. V shed 8 bases and J 4 bases; nucleotides not matched to a gene: 8. This CDR3 spans 14 amino acids. CDR3 protein: CASSTGTIYNEQFF. The DNA of the CDR3 is TGTGCCAGCTCGACCGGGACTATATACAATGAGCAGTTCTTC.